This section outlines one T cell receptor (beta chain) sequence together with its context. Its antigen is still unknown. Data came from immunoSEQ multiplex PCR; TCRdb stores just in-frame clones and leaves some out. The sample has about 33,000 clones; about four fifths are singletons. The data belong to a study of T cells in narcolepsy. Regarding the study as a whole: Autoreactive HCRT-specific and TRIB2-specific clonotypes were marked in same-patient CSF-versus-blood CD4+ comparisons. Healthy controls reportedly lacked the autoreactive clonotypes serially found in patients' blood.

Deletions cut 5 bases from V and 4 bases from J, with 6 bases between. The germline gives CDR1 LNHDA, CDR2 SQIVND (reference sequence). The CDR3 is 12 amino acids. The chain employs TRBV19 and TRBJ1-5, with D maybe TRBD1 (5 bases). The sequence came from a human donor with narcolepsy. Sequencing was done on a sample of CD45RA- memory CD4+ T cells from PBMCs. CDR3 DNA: TGTGCCAGTAGTTGGGGGAATCAGCCCCAGCATTTT. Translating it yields CASSWGNQPQHF.